This T cell receptor (beta chain) was captured in a study of cytomegalovirus exposure and HLA in healthy donors (dated by TCRdb to about 2017). Concerning the study at large: An earlier analysis of roughly 500 of the donors reported around 280 Gb of sequence data and 117 million unique TCR beta sequences obtained from some 170 million T cells. A separate validation cohort of roughly 130 different subjects was used in addition to the roughly 700-subject first cohort. Several DR-DQ haplotypes were handled as single units for association and clustering because linkage in the cohort was strong. The study aimed to test whether signatures of past pathogen exposure could be identified by cataloging public T cell receptors. A later genetic analysis used genome-wide SNP genotypes for about 60% of the roughly 670 donors, treating that subset as a discovery cohort. Typing coverage varied by locus: roughly 629-630 donors for A, B, C, DRB1 and DQB1; roughly 560 for DQA1; more than 600 for DPA1; 400 to 480 for DPB1. Of the 350 to 400 genotyped donors, approximately 80% fell in the genetic ancestry cluster associated with self-reported Caucasian donors. The study used immunosequencing to profile the T cell repertoires of some 600 subjects and linked those repertoires to cytomegalovirus serostatus. To predict cytomegalovirus infection status, the study brought together high-throughput TCR immunosequencing, statistical association of individual TCRs with disease status, and machine learning. Rather than drawing on any new phenotypic data, the later analysis identified candidate immune exposures from TCR beta sequences and the way those sequences occurred across donors. Donor age, sex, ethnicity and CMV serostatus were compiled together with the repertoire data. About 320 gigabases of sequencing data and 70 million to 100 million unique TCR sequences were included in an early release covering about 600 HLA-typed donors. Every discovery cohort repertoire had been produced on one sequencing platform. HLA typing covered class I and class II loci at four-digit resolution. An earlier analysis of approximately 640 of the donors applied high-throughput TCR beta sequencing to assess whether each TCR beta V gene segment acted as functional or pseudogenic. To study patterns of TCR occurrence, a later analysis re-analyzed previously published TCR beta repertoires from several hundred donors and added high-resolution HLA genotyping. Among about 370 genotyped donors of the cohort, an average of about 240,000 unique TCR beta nucleotide sequences was sequenced per donor, of which 15% to 20% were non-productive.

Its CDR3 holds 17 amino acids, cysteine through phenylalanine. Solely the CDR3 DNA is kept, with 51 bases framed from the first base. The germline V end is reduced by 2 bases and the J end by 5 bases; junction bases left unmatched: 6. CDR1 and CDR2 are read off the germline V gene as ENHRY and SYGVKD. Results and caveats for the whole study, not just this receptor: The 87-base-pair reads could not distinguish some IMGT-functional V segments, including TRBV6-2 and TRBV6-3, so those segments were excluded. Roughly uniform sequencing depth across donors was assumed in presence/absence analyses, although this assumption may not hold. In a later analysis, most CMV-associated TCR beta chains were found to appear HLA-restricted, with HLA associations seemingly driven largely by CMV exposure. A further reported finding was that TCR beta sequences accurately predicted the HLA-A and HLA-B alleles for most subjects in the first cohort. The earlier analysis of almost 600 of the donors excluded some 15 rarely observed V segments, including chromosome 9 orphons, because counts were too low. In a later analysis, the rate of TCR association differed among HLA loci, with DRB1 alleles having the most associated TCRs and HLA-C alleles having the fewest. In a later analysis, 16,951 TCR beta sequences were associated with specific HLA alleles at a false discovery rate of 0.05. A cluster of highly shared sequence variants was judged likely to be a technical artifact of the sequencing pipeline. V-gene and J-gene trimming of TCR beta chains was associated with a missense DCLRE1C variant in a later genetic analysis, and the association was replicated in an independent cohort. In a later analysis, several top co-occurrence clusters were reported to appear linked to parvovirus B19, influenza, CMV and Epstein-Barr virus. The authors suggested that the approach could potentially be generalized to other disease states and immunological phenotypes. A later genetic analysis reported fewer N-insertions in productive TCRs among donors in an Asian-associated ancestry cluster than the 666-donor mean. The classifier was reported to diagnose cytomegalovirus status with high specificity and sensitivity in both the original and validation cohorts. In a later analysis, HLA-associated TCR beta chains were found to be more clonally expanded and to have lower generation probabilities than equally common non-associated chains. Correlated functional status among segregating V segments might be attributable to linkage disequilibrium, but an unknown experimental factor could not be ruled out. Across donors, most TCR sequences were observed very rarely, whereas some public TCRs were present in many individuals. Immune exposure information for the cohort was limited to CMV serostatus. Assigning TCR associations to individual alleles was difficult when HLA alleles, especially DR and DQ, strongly co-occurred. A total of fewer than 200 TCR beta chains were listed by the study as associated with cytomegalovirus. In this cohort, only TCR beta chains were sequenced, and detectable features were limited by the absence of alpha or paired-chain data. In an earlier analysis of 450 to 750 of the donors, most TCR beta V segments appeared in productive rearrangements about 87% or about 30% of the time, broadly matching IMGT annotations. In vitro tests confirmed that a few of the cytomegalovirus-associated TCR beta chains recognize cytomegalovirus antigens. HLA typing was unavailable for some donors at each locus, so association tests used only the typed subset.

In total, fewer than 750 healthy bone marrow donors made up the cohort. At the time of sampling, every cohort member was nominally healthy, though immune exposures that went unrecorded were likely present. The donor was CMV seronegative and belonged to the group of 350 or so seronegative cohort members. A peripheral blood sample was provided by each donor, and peripheral blood mononuclear cells were used for TCR beta sequencing. The Qiagen DNeasy Blood Extraction Kit was used to extract genomic DNA from the blood cell samples. Library preparation was by the immunoSEQ multiplex PCR assay. A mixture of 60 forward primers for TCR Vbeta segments and 13 reverse primers for TCR Jbeta segments was used in the multiplex PCR. The CDR3 region of rearranged TCR beta genes was amplified from genomic DNA with a multiplex PCR assay. On the Illumina HiSeq System, the amplified TCR beta libraries were sequenced as 87-base-pair reads. On the study's bioinformatics: A later analysis counted about 80 million unique TCR beta chains across the 650 to 700 repertoires, and around 9.9 million of these chains were shared by at least two donors. A nearest-neighbor algorithm error-corrected the raw reads and collapsed the reads into unique sequences, merging closely related sequences to remove PCR and sequencing errors. Alignment of CDR3 sequences to IMGT reference sequences was used to assign V, D and J gene segments. For a sequence to be retained, at least a six-nucleotide match to both a V gene segment and a J gene segment was required. Rearrangements were classified as productive when the CDR3 lacked stop codons and remained in frame with V and J, and all other rearrangements were classified as non-productive. Following IMGT convention, CDR3 was defined as the stretch from the second conserved V-encoded cysteine up to the conserved J-encoded phenylalanine. The earlier analysis of around 640 of the donors excluded sequences that lacked an unambiguous match to a single V gene segment. In an earlier analysis of approximately 610 of the donors, V segments were called functional above 56.7% productive rearrangements and were called segregating when the between-donor standard deviation exceeded 5%. A statistical classification framework was developed to diagnose cytomegalovirus status using the catalog of TCR beta chain sequences. In a later analysis, V and J genes were assigned by comparing TCR nucleotide sequences against IMGT/GENE-DB human TR gene sequences. Using the TCRdist pipeline, a later analysis assigned CDR3 sequences along with most-parsimonious VDJ recombination scenarios. In a later analysis, each TCR beta chain was defined by its CDR3 amino acid sequence together with its V-gene family, and reads lacking a unique V-gene family were excluded. In a later analysis, a few hundred highly shared, low-generation-probability nucleotide sequences were removed to address suspected cross-contamination and a sequencing artifact. A later analysis calculated a clonal expansion index for each public chain from normalized within-repertoire ranks of inferred template counts. In a later analysis, generation probabilities were computed using a VDJ recombination model fitted to out-of-frame rearrangements, and the results were checked against IGoR. In a later analysis, TCR-TCR, TCR-HLA and TCR-CMV co-occurrence was scored with hypergeometric tests, and a repertoire-size bias correction was applied to TCR pairs. False discovery rates were estimated in a later analysis by permuting HLA or CMV assignments 20 times. In a later analysis, co-occurring TCRs were grouped using DBSCAN, and TCRdist sequence similarity was added for clustering within HLA-allele-positive subsets. Repertoires with fewer than 30,000 or more than 120,000 public chains, plus five repertoires with anomalous nucleotide sharing, were excluded from co-occurrence clustering. Entries here come from immuneACCESS through TCRdb and include only in-frame sequences with V and J called. Some clones fail to appear in such tables; in the studies checked, an unresolved V gene covers under half of the shortfall, and the cause of the remainder is unknown. Clonal size and the V and J genes are those of that table, whereas D and trimming came from the DNA. A total of roughly 140,000 clones appear in this sample, roughly three quarters of them only once. In total, the top ten clones hold approximately 4.3% of the sample.

A few counts support this clone. The antigen this receptor binds is unknown. The input lacks base qualities; no much larger clone sits a single base away. The V gene is TRBV10-3 and the J gene is TRBJ2-4; 13 bases in the middle match TRBD2. The receptor was derived from a man in his fifties or sixties in good health and CMV-seronegative. Material for sequencing was PBMCs. The DNA sequence reads TGTGCCATCAGTGAGCTTGGACTAGCGGGAGAGGAAAACATTCAGTACTTC. This yields the protein CAISELGLAGEENIQYF.